The 16 T cell receptor beta chains in this list originate from one sample, sequenced in a study of cytomegalovirus exposure and HLA in healthy donors. PCR employed 60 Vbeta and 13 Jbeta primers. Data came from immunoSEQ multiplex PCR; TCRdb stores just in-frame clones and leaves some out. Among around 80,000 clones listed, around 78% were seen once. Sequenced material: PBMCs. The receptors were sampled from a man aged 35 to 55 in good health and CMV-seronegative.

This clone has just one count. The chain links TRBV21-1 to TRBJ2-1; the DNA was not compared with TRBD2, the D call given in the table. TRBV21-1 is tagged as a pseudogene. The CDR3 has 17 residues. The CDR3 nucleotides read TGTGCCAGCAGCAAAGTGACTAGCGGGGTCTCCTACAATGAGCAGTTCTTC. It encodes CASSKVTSGVSYNEQFF.

This chain joins TRBV30 and TRBJ1-2, with D possibly being TRBD1 (5 bases). The CDR3 length is 14 residues. The germline V gene has CDR1 GTSNPN and CDR2 SVGIG (reference sequence). V lost 0 bases and J 7 bases, leaving 15 bases between the germline ends. The CDR3 nucleotides are TGTGCCTGGAGTGTAGGGGTTGCACGTCTTGGCTACACCTTC. Its translation: CAWSVGVARLGYTF.

This clone was seen once. The rearrangement joins TRBV2 to TRBJ2-2, with D unclear. In germline, CDR1 is SNHLY, CDR2 FYNNEI. V was clipped by 5 bases and J by 1 base, with 8 bases between them. The CDR3 is 14 residues long. The CDR3 DNA sequence: TGTGCCAGCAGTCGGTCAGGGAACACCGGGGAGCTGTTTTTT. Residues: CASSRSGNTGELFF.

This clone was seen only once. The rearrangement links TRBV11-3 to TRBJ2-1; TRBD2 matches at 10 bases. Germline V gene data show CDR1 as SGHNT and CDR2 as YENEEA. The CDR3 runs to 19 residues. Losses at the gene ends were 0 bases for V and 6 bases for J; bases not matched to a gene: 14. The CDR3 DNA reads TGTGCCAGCAGCTTAGAAGGGGGGGCTAGCGGGGGTATTTCCAATGAGCAGTTCTTC. This codes for CASSLEGGASGGISNEQFF.

On this clone itself: This same CDR3 is encoded by further DNA sequences in the sample. CDR3: CASSLSGRGYEQYF. The DNA for the CDR3 is TGTGCCAGCAGTCTGAGCGGGAGAGGATACGAGCAGTACTTC. V gene TRBV28 combines with J gene TRBJ2-7; 8 bases align to TRBD2. This CDR3 is 14 amino acids long. Looked up from germline, CDR1 is MDHEN and CDR2 is SYDVKM. The V and J ends lost 5 bases and 4 bases, in that order; junction bases with no gene match: 7.

The chain is built from TRBV6-4 and TRBJ2-3; TRBD2 matches at 11 bases. With 6 bases clipped from V and 3 bases from J, the junction kept 5 bases outside the gene matches. The V gene's germline CDR1 is MRHNA and CDR2 SNTAGT. CDR3 size: 15 residues. The CDR3 DNA sequence: TGTGCCAGCAGCATGGGACTAGCGGAGACAGATACGCAGTATTTT. Its translation: CASSMGLAETDTQYF.

CDR3 bases: TGTGCCAGCAGCTTCCAGCTGGGAGGAGAGCAGTTCTTC. Translated: CASSFQLGGEQFF. The chain joins TRBV11-2 to TRBJ2-1, with D maybe TRBD2 (6 bases). CDR3 length: 13 amino acids. Germline V CDR1 and CDR2: SGHAT, FQNNGV. Trimming shortened V by 3 bases and J by 10 bases, and 13 bases separated the two germline ends. Complete variable domain (other parts from reference TRBV11-2 and TRBJ2-1): EAGVAQSPRYKIIEKRQSVAFWCNPISGHATLYWYQQILGQGPKLLIQFQNNGVVDDSQLPKDRFSAERLKGVDSTLKIQPAKLEDSAVYLCASSFQLGGEQFFGPGTRLTVL.

The chain couples TRBV28 to TRBJ2-1, with 11 bases that match TRBD2. CDR3 length: 14 residues. With 10 bases clipped from V and 7 bases from J, the junction kept 9 bases outside the gene matches. Germline CDR1 reads MDHEN; CDR2 reads SYDVKM. CDR3 sequence reads: CATQTSGTSNEQFF. In nucleotides, the CDR3 is TGTGCCACCCAGACTAGCGGGACTTCAAATGAGCAGTTCTTC. Looking up the rest from reference TRBV28 and TRBJ2-1 gives the full variable domain: DVKVTQSSRYLVKRTGEKVFLECVQDMDHENMFWYRQDPGLGLRLIYFSYDVKMKEKGDIPEGYSVSREKKERFSLILESASTNQTSMYLCATQTSGTSNEQFFGPGTRLTVL.

The chain has TRBV5-4 and TRBJ2-5; D ambiguous. This CDR3 has 14 amino acids. Between the trimmed V and J ends, which lost 0 bases and 0 bases, there was a span of 6 bases. Germline CDR1 and CDR2: SGHNT and YYREEE (reference sequence). The CDR3 protein is CASSLAGYQETQYF. In DNA, the CDR3 is TGTGCCAGCAGCTTGGCCGGGTACCAAGAGACCCAGTACTTC. Full variable domain (remainder filled in from reference TRBV5-4 and TRBJ2-5): ETGVTQSPTHLIKTRGQQVTLRCSSQSGHNTVSWYQQALGQGPQFIFQYYREEENGRGNFPPRFSGLQFPNYSSELNVNALELDDSALYLCASSLAGYQETQYFGPGTRLLVL.

The chain combines TRBV11-2 with TRBJ2-1; 10 bases align to TRBD2. Germline CDR1 reads SGHAT; CDR2 reads FQNNGV. This CDR3 spans 18 amino acids. Losses at the gene ends were 4 bases for V and 5 bases for J; bases not matched to a gene: 14. CDR3 nucleotides: TGTGCCAGCAGCTCGTTGTCGGTAGCGGGAGGTCTCGACAATGAGCAGTTCTTC. Its protein is CASSSLSVAGGLDNEQFF. Complete variable domain (other parts from reference TRBV11-2 and TRBJ2-1): EAGVAQSPRYKIIEKRQSVAFWCNPISGHATLYWYQQILGQGPKLLIQFQNNGVVDDSQLPKDRFSAERLKGVDSTLKIQPAKLEDSAVYLCASSSLSVAGGLDNEQFFGPGTRLTVL.

The rearrangement uses TRBV19 and TRBJ1-3; D gene ambiguous. Trimming removed 5 bases at V and 9 bases at J, with 20 bases between. Germline-derived CDR1 and CDR2 are LNHDA and SQIVND (reference sequence). The CDR3 loop spans 15 amino acids. The CDR3 sequence: CASSRQLNGGSTIYF. The CDR3 DNA reads as TGTGCCAGTAGTCGGCAGTTAAACGGAGGCAGCACCATATATTTT.

The J gene is TRBJ2-1, the V gene TRBV5-4, with D possibly being TRBD2 (5 bases). From germline, CDR1 is SGHNT and CDR2 YYREEE (reference sequence). The CDR3 is 15 residues long. The V end was cut by 4 bases, the J end by 3 bases, with 14 bases between. For the CDR3, the DNA is TGTGCCAGCAGCATGCCCCGGACTGTCTACAATGAGCAGTTCTTC. This sequence encodes CASSMPRTVYNEQFF.

The genes are TRBV7-6 and TRBJ2-7; TRBD2 matches at 7 bases. Per germline, CDR1 SGHVS and CDR2 FNYEAQ. The CDR3 has 15 residues. Trimming cost V 3 bases and J 5 bases; bases outside gene matches: 10. The CDR3 protein is CASSFKTSAVHEQYF. In DNA, the CDR3 is TGTGCCAGCAGCTTTAAAACTAGCGCCGTCCACGAGCAGTACTTC.

The genes are TRBV6-6 and TRBJ2-1, with 10 nucleotides matching TRBD2. The CDR3 totals 16 residues. J lost 2 bases, V lost 6 bases, and 7 bases had no gene match. Germline V gene data show CDR1 as MNHNY and CDR2 as SVGAGI (reference sequence). As DNA, the CDR3 is TGTGCCAGCAGCCGCCGGACTAGCGGAACCTACAATGAGCAGTTCTTC. Translating it yields CASSRRTSGTYNEQFF.

The sample holds one count of this clone. The chain uses TRBV2 and TRBJ1-5; D unclear. Germline V gene lookup returns CDR1 SNHLY and CDR2 FYNNEI. Trimming removed 4 bases at V and 1 base at J, with 5 bases between. CDR3 length: 13 residues. CDR3 coding DNA: TGTGCCAGCAGTGTCCAGAGCAATCAGCCCCAGCATTTT. This codes for CASSVQSNQPQHF. The complete variable domain, with remaining parts taken from reference TRBV2 and TRBJ1-5, reads EPEVTQTPSHQVTQMGQEVILRCVPISNHLYFYWYRQILGQKVEFLVSFYNNEISEKSEIFDDQFSVERPDGSNFTLKIRSTKLEDSAMYFCASSVQSNQPQHFGDGTRLSIL.

The chain has TRBV5-1 and TRBJ1-4; 10 bases match TRBD1. Germline-derived CDR1 and CDR2 are SGHRS and YFSETQ. Trimming at V came to 4 bases and at J to 8 bases, leaving 8 bases not matched to a gene. The length of the CDR3 is 15 residues. The CDR3 DNA sequence: TGCGCCAGCAGCCCCGGGACAGGGGCGCCAGAAAAACTGTTTTTT. Encoded protein: CASSPGTGAPEKLFF.